Listed below are T cell receptor beta chains from one sample, sequenced in a study of shared clonotypes between healthy human individuals. Only in-frame clones appear in the TCRdb table, and some are missing; sequencing was by immunoSEQ multiplex PCR. The data contain fewer than 1.4 million clones, about 80% of them singletons. What was sequenced was memory CD4+ T cells from PBMCs. Receptors originate from a man aged 18 to 29 in good health. Some clones in this sample may be carry-over from other donors' samples. Each CDR3 is given with its conserved first and last residue. The order of the fields is CDR3 protein, CDR3 DNA, V gene, clone size, D gene, J gene. A D gene is named only where the DNA matches it firmly. Where a row states a size, it is once, few, many or the class of an expanded clone; other rows omit it.

CDR3 protein: CASSAQGLAGSETQYF; CDR3 DNA: TGTGCCAGCAGCGCTCAGGGGCTAGCGGGATCCGAGACCCAGTACTTC; V gene: TRBV9; clone size: few; D gene: TRBD2; J gene: TRBJ2-5
CDR3 protein: CASSTGTQGAKRAKNIQYF; CDR3 DNA: TGTGCCAGCAGCACGGGCACCCAGGGGGCGAAGCGGGCCAAAAACATTCAGTACTTC; V gene: TRBV7-2; clone size: NA; D gene: TRBD1; J gene: TRBJ2-4
CDR3 protein: CASSLTGTYSYEQYF; CDR3 DNA: TGTGCCAGCAGTTTGACCGGGACTTACTCCTACGAGCAGTACTTC; V gene: TRBV27; clone size: NA; D gene: NA; J gene: TRBJ2-7
CDR3 protein: CASSLLAGAVSFEQFF; CDR3 DNA: TGTGCCAGCAGCCTACTGGCGGGAGCTGTATCTTTTGAGCAGTTCTTC; V gene: TRBV7-9; clone size: once; D gene: TRBD2; J gene: TRBJ2-1
CDR3 protein: CASSPTSGIYNEQFF; CDR3 DNA: TGTGCCAGCTCACCAACTAGCGGAATTTACAATGAGCAGTTCTTC; V gene: TRBV18; clone size: NA; D gene: TRBD2; J gene: TRBJ2-1
CDR3 protein: CASIGPRGGEKLFF; CDR3 DNA: TGTGCCAGCATAGGGCCCAGGGGAGGGGAAAAACTGTTTTTT; V gene: TRBV6-6; clone size: once; D gene: NA; J gene: TRBJ1-4
CDR3 protein: CASSSGTLNTEAFF; CDR3 DNA: TGTGCCAGCAGCTCAGGGACTCTTAACACTGAAGCTTTCTTT; V gene: TRBV6-1; clone size: NA; D gene: NA; J gene: TRBJ1-1
CDR3 protein: CATSRDSAVYNEQFF; CDR3 DNA: TGTGCCACCAGCAGAGATTCGGCAGTCTACAATGAGCAGTTCTTC; V gene: TRBV15; clone size: once; D gene: NA; J gene: TRBJ2-1
CDR3 protein: CASSGRGLAGPGEQFF; CDR3 DNA: TGTGCCAGCAGCGGCCGGGGACTAGCGGGCCCCGGTGAGCAGTTCTTC; V gene: TRBV7-9; clone size: NA; D gene: TRBD2; J gene: TRBJ2-1
CDR3 protein: CASSALTSGGGETQYF; CDR3 DNA: TGTGCCAGCAGTGCTCTAACTAGCGGAGGGGGAGAGACCCAGTACTTC; V gene: TRBV6-1; clone size: many; D gene: TRBD2; J gene: TRBJ2-5
CDR3 protein: CASSATSGRPSDTQYF; CDR3 DNA: TGTGCCAGCAGCGCAACTAGCGGGAGGCCATCAGATACGCAGTATTTT; V gene: TRBV4-2; clone size: NA; D gene: TRBD2; J gene: TRBJ2-3
CDR3 protein: CATSRDGGGGQPQHF; CDR3 DNA: TGTGCCACCAGCAGAGATGGGGGGGGAGGTCAGCCCCAGCATTTT; V gene: TRBV15; clone size: once; D gene: NA; J gene: TRBJ1-5
CDR3 protein: CASSLGQGGGNTIYF; CDR3 DNA: TGTGCCAGCTCATTGGGACAGGGAGGTGGAAACACCATATATTTT; V gene: TRBV18; clone size: NA; D gene: TRBD1; J gene: TRBJ1-3
CDR3 protein: CATPKGGTPAGVRYNEQFF; CDR3 DNA: TGTGCCACCCCAAAGGGGGGAACTCCGGCGGGAGTTAGATACAATGAGCAGTTCTTC; V gene: TRBV5-4; clone size: NA; D gene: NA; J gene: TRBJ2-1
CDR3 protein: CASSLADNRGGKLFF; CDR3 DNA: TGTGCCAGCAGTTTGGCCGATAATCGGGGGGGCAAACTGTTTTTT; V gene: TRBV28; clone size: once; D gene: NA; J gene: TRBJ1-4
CDR3 protein: CASSQDRGQRNTIYF; CDR3 DNA: TGTGCCAGCTCACAAGACAGGGGGCAGAGAAACACCATATATTTT; V gene: TRBV18; clone size: NA; D gene: TRBD1; J gene: TRBJ1-3
CDR3 protein: CASSFLYSGANVLTF; CDR3 DNA: TGTGCCAGCAGTTTCCTTTACTCTGGGGCCAACGTCCTGACTTTC; V gene: TRBV6-1; clone size: NA; D gene: NA; J gene: TRBJ2-6
CDR3 protein: CASSPTGGVNYGYTF; CDR3 DNA: TGTGCCAGTAGTCCTACAGGGGGCGTCAACTATGGCTACACCTTC; V gene: TRBV19; clone size: NA; D gene: TRBD1; J gene: TRBJ1-2
CDR3 protein: CASRGTKSGELFF; CDR3 DNA: TGTGCCAGCAGGGGGACAAAGAGCGGGGAGCTGTTTTTT; V gene: TRBV28; clone size: NA; D gene: NA; J gene: TRBJ2-2
CDR3 protein: CASSLSQGADTQYF; CDR3 DNA: TGTGCCAGCAGCTTATCGCAGGGCGCGGATACGCAGTATTTT; V gene: TRBV7-3; clone size: NA; D gene: NA; J gene: TRBJ2-3
CDR3 protein: CASSPGPSPLHF; CDR3 DNA: TGTGCCAGCAGCCCAGGGCCATCACCCCTCCACTTT; V gene: TRBV7-9; clone size: once; D gene: NA; J gene: TRBJ1-6
CDR3 protein: CASSSGQGGETQYF; CDR3 DNA: TGTGCCAGCAGCTCAGGACAGGGAGGGGAGACCCAGTACTTC; V gene: TRBV5-4; clone size: NA; D gene: NA; J gene: TRBJ2-5
CDR3 protein: CASSIRGGYSNQPQHF; CDR3 DNA: TGTGCCAGTAGTATCCGGGGAGGTTATAGCAATCAGCCCCAGCATTTT; V gene: TRBV19; clone size: NA; D gene: NA; J gene: TRBJ1-5
CDR3 protein: CASSQATGIRETQYF; CDR3 DNA: TGCGCCAGCAGCCAAGCCACAGGGATAAGGGAGACCCAGTACTTC; V gene: TRBV4-1; clone size: NA; D gene: NA; J gene: TRBJ2-5
CDR3 protein: CASSPRSRGGYEQYF; CDR3 DNA: TGTGCCAGCAGCCCTAGAAGCAGGGGGGGTTACGAGCAGTACTTC; V gene: TRBV27; clone size: NA; D gene: NA; J gene: TRBJ2-7
CDR3 protein: CALSESDTQYF; CDR3 DNA: TGTGCCCTTTCCGAGTCAGATACGCAGTATTTT; V gene: TRBV2; clone size: NA; D gene: NA; J gene: TRBJ2-3
CDR3 protein: CASSYQGSGQGYIQYF; CDR3 DNA: TGCGCCAGCAGCTACCAGGGCAGCGGACAAGGGTACATTCAGTACTTC; V gene: TRBV4-1; clone size: NA; D gene: NA; J gene: TRBJ2-4
CDR3 protein: CATSRDPSGSSYNEQFF; CDR3 DNA: TGTGCCACCAGCAGAGATCCGAGCGGGAGCTCCTACAATGAGCAGTTCTTC; V gene: TRBV15; clone size: NA; D gene: TRBD2; J gene: TRBJ2-1
CDR3 protein: CASSLLGVGYTF; CDR3 DNA: TGTGCCAGCAGCCTCTTGGGGGTCGGCTACACCTTC; V gene: TRBV28; clone size: NA; D gene: NA; J gene: TRBJ1-2
CDR3 protein: CSARLDGYTF; CDR3 DNA: TGCAGTGCTAGACTGGATGGCTACACCTTC; V gene: TRBV20-1; clone size: NA; D gene: NA; J gene: TRBJ1-2
CDR3 protein: CASSSGVGDEQYF; CDR3 DNA: TGCGCCAGCAGCTCGGGGGTTGGGGACGAGCAGTACTTC; V gene: TRBV5-1; clone size: NA; D gene: NA; J gene: TRBJ2-7
CDR3 protein: CASSSGPNQPQHF; CDR3 DNA: TGTGCCAGTAGTTCAGGACCCAATCAGCCCCAGCATTTT; V gene: TRBV19; clone size: NA; D gene: NA; J gene: TRBJ1-5
CDR3 protein: CSGLKETRAQYF; CDR3 DNA: TGCAGCGGACTTAAGGAGACAAGGGCGCAGTATTTT; V gene: TRBV29-1; clone size: NA; D gene: NA; J gene: TRBJ2-3
CDR3 protein: CLTWWGTEAFF; CDR3 DNA: TGCCTGACATGGTGGGGCACTGAAGCTTTCTTT; V gene: TRBV20-1; clone size: many; D gene: NA; J gene: TRBJ1-1
CDR3 protein: CSVDAEGSYEQYF; CDR3 DNA: TGCAGCGTTGACGCCGAGGGTTCCTACGAGCAGTACTTC; V gene: TRBV29-1; clone size: NA; D gene: NA; J gene: TRBJ2-7
CDR3 protein: CASSVTRGGTDTQYF; CDR3 DNA: TGTGCCAGCAGTGTAACTAGGGGCGGCACAGATACGCAGTATTTT; V gene: TRBV28; clone size: NA; D gene: NA; J gene: TRBJ2-3
CDR3 protein: CASNQQDTGELFF; CDR3 DNA: TGTGCCAGCAATCAACAAGACACCGGGGAGCTGTTTTTT; V gene: TRBV7-3; clone size: few; D gene: NA; J gene: TRBJ2-2
CDR3 protein: CASSGGRRRDETQYF; CDR3 DNA: TGTGCCAGCAGTGGGGGCAGGAGGAGGGATGAGACCCAGTACTTC; V gene: TRBV2; clone size: few; D gene: NA; J gene: TRBJ2-5
CDR3 protein: CASSQKGVETQYF; CDR3 DNA: TGTGCCAGCAGCCAGAAGGGTGTGGAGACCCAGTACTTC; V gene: TRBV7-9; clone size: NA; D gene: NA; J gene: TRBJ2-5
CDR3 protein: CASTPRDRGYEQYF; CDR3 DNA: TGTGCCAGTACCCCCCGGGACAGGGGCTACGAGCAGTACTTC; V gene: TRBV19; clone size: NA; D gene: TRBD1; J gene: TRBJ2-7
CDR3 protein: CASSPLQGRNEAFF; CDR3 DNA: TGTGCCAGCTCACCACTACAGGGACGAAATGAAGCTTTCTTT; V gene: TRBV18; clone size: NA; D gene: NA; J gene: TRBJ1-1
CDR3 protein: CASSLEGLNTEAFF; CDR3 DNA: TGCGCCAGCAGCTTGGAGGGCTTGAACACTGAAGCTTTCTTT; V gene: TRBV5-1; clone size: NA; D gene: NA; J gene: TRBJ1-1
CDR3 protein: CASRPPGGDRQNTEAFF; CDR3 DNA: TGTGCCAGTAGACCCCCCGGCGGGGACAGGCAAAACACTGAAGCTTTCTTT; V gene: TRBV19; clone size: NA; D gene: TRBD1; J gene: TRBJ1-1
CDR3 protein: CASSPRQGTYEQYF; CDR3 DNA: TGTGCCAGCAGCCCTAGACAGGGTACCTACGAGCAGTACTTC; V gene: TRBV7-2; clone size: NA; D gene: TRBD1; J gene: TRBJ2-7
CDR3 protein: CASSPSTGQGYFGYTF; CDR3 DNA: TGTGCCAGCTCACCATCGACAGGACAGGGGTATTTCGGCTACACCTTC; V gene: TRBV18; clone size: NA; D gene: TRBD1; J gene: TRBJ1-2
CDR3 protein: CASSATGTPNTEAFF; CDR3 DNA: TGTGCCAGCAGCGCGACCGGGACACCTAACACTGAAGCTTTCTTT; V gene: TRBV7-9; clone size: NA; D gene: NA; J gene: TRBJ1-1
CDR3 protein: CASSLDRGSSYEQYF; CDR3 DNA: TGTGCCAGCAGCCTTGACAGGGGGTCTTCCTACGAGCAGTACTTC; V gene: TRBV14; clone size: NA; D gene: TRBD1; J gene: TRBJ2-7
CDR3 protein: CAWSQAFYEQYF; CDR3 DNA: TGTGCCTGGAGCCAGGCCTTCTACGAGCAGTACTTC; V gene: TRBV30; clone size: NA; D gene: NA; J gene: TRBJ2-7
CDR3 protein: CASSLFGDTFLAGPQHF; CDR3 DNA: TGTGCCAGCAGTTTATTCGGGGACACCTTCCTCGCTGGGCCCCAGCATTTT; V gene: TRBV27; clone size: NA; D gene: NA; J gene: TRBJ1-5
CDR3 protein: CASSKPQGAWTEAFF; CDR3 DNA: TGTGCCAGCAGTAAACCACAGGGGGCTTGGACTGAAGCTTTCTTT; V gene: TRBV28; clone size: many; D gene: TRBD1; J gene: TRBJ1-1
CDR3 protein: CSVTGIPGDRYEQYF; CDR3 DNA: TGCAGCGTTACCGGGATTCCGGGAGACCGCTACGAGCAGTACTTC; V gene: TRBV29-1; clone size: NA; D gene: NA; J gene: TRBJ2-7
CDR3 protein: CASSLQGAVETQYF; CDR3 DNA: TGTGCCAGCAGCTTACAGGGGGCTGTAGAGACCCAGTACTTC; V gene: TRBV5-4; clone size: NA; D gene: TRBD1; J gene: TRBJ2-5
CDR3 protein: CALQGAESAFF; CDR3 DNA: TGTGCCTTACAGGGGGCGGAATCAGCTTTCTTT; V gene: TRBV30; clone size: few; D gene: TRBD1; J gene: TRBJ1-1
CDR3 protein: CAWSDGLNSNQPQHF; CDR3 DNA: TGTGCCTGGAGTGATGGCCTTAATAGCAATCAGCCCCAGCATTTT; V gene: TRBV30; clone size: NA; D gene: NA; J gene: TRBJ1-5